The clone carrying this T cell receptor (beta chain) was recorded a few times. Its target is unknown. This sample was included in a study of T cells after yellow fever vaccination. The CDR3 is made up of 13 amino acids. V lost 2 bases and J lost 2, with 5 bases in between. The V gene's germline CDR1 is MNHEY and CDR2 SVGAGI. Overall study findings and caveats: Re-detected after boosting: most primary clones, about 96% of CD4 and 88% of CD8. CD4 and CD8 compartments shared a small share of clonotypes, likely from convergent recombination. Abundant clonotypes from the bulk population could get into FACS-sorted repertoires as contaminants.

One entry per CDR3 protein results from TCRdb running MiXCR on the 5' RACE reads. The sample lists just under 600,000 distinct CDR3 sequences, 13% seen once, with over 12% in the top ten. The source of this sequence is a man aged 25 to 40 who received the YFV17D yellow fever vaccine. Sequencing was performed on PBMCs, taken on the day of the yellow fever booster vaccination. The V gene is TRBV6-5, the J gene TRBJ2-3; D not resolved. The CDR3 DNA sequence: TGTGCCAGCAGTTACCCCCCCACAGATACGCAGTATTTT. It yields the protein CASSYPPTDTQYF.